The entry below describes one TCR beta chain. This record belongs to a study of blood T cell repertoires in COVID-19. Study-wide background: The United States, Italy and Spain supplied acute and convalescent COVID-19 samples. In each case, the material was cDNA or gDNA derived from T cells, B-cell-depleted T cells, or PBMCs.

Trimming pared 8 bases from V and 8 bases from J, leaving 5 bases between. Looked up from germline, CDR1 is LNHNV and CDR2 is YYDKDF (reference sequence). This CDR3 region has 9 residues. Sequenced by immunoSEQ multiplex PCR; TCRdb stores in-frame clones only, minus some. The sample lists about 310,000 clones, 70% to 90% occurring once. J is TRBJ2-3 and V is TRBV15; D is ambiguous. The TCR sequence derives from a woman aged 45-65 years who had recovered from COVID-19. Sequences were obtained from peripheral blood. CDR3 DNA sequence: TGTGCCACCTATTTTACGCAGTATTTT. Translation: CATYFTQYF.